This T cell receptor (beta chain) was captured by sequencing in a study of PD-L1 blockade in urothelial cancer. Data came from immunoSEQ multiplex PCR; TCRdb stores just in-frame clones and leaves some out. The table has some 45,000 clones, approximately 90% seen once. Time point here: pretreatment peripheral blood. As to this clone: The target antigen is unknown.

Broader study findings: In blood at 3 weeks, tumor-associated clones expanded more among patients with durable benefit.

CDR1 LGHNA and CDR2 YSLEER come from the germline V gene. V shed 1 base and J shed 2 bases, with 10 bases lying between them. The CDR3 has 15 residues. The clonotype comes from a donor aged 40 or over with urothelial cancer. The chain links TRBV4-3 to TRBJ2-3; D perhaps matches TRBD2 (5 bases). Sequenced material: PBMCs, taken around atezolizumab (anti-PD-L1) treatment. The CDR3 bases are TGCGCCAGCAGCCAAGGGGCAGCGGACACAGATACGCAGTATTTT. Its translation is CASSQGAADTDTQYF.